This T cell receptor beta chain was recorded in a study of blood T cell repertoires in COVID-19. The J segment lost 4 bases and the V segment lost 4 bases, leaving 7 bases of the junction unmatched. Per germline, CDR1 SGHKS and CDR2 YYEKEE (reference sequence). The CDR3 contains 15 residues. Under the authors' procedure: Researchers report that nucleated cell counts were estimated from reference gene primer amplification. The protocol was immunoSEQ multiplex PCR, while the TCRdb copy is restricted to in-frame clones and leaves out a portion. V and J calls and clone size follow that table, whereas D and trimming were derived from the DNA. The table lists 100,000 to 150,000 clones, roughly 72% of them singletons.

The chain combines TRBV5-5 with TRBJ1-4; 7 nucleotides agree with TRBD1. Specimen: peripheral blood. The clonotype comes from a man older than 75 with COVID-19, enrolled during active disease. CDR3 loop: CASSPSGQLNEKLFF. The CDR3 coding sequence is TGTGCCAGCAGCCCTTCGGGACAGCTTAATGAAAAACTGTTTTTT. The full variable domain, completed using reference TRBV5-5 and TRBJ1-4, is DAGVTQSPTHLIKTRGQQVTLRCSPISGHKSVSWYQQVLGQGPQFIFQYYEKEERGRGNFPDRFSARQFPNYSSELNVNALLLGDSALYLCASSPSGQLNEKLFFGSGTQLSVL.